This entry describes one T cell receptor beta chain. Its specific antigen is unknown. Per-base qualities were not stored, and no clone one base away is much larger. The data were obtained in a study of pediatric ulcerative colitis (dated 2019 in TCRdb). Notes on the research overall: Pancolitis was present in seven ulcerative colitis patients and left-sided colitis in two, and histology consistent with ulcerative colitis was found in all of these patients. From eight or nine newly diagnosed, treatment-naive pediatric ulcerative colitis patients and a handful of non-IBD control children, paired blood and rectal samples were collected. The Pediatric Ulcerative Colitis Activity Index classified a couple of patients as having mild disease, several as having moderate disease and three as having acute severe colitis.

The CDR3 contains 15 residues, cysteine and phenylalanine counted. CDR3 DNA is the only sequence kept; it has 45 bases, read in frame from the first base. V is cut by 7 bases and J by 1 base, and the space between the germline ends is 14 bases. The germline V gene gives CDR1 as MDHEN and CDR2 as SYDVKM. No immunosuppressive medication had been given to the ulcerative colitis patients before the diagnostic colonoscopy. A blood sample was obtained concurrently with the colonoscopy. The Wizard kit (Promega) was used to extract genomic DNA from the blood and intestinal samples. Through the immunoSEQ TRB Survey service, multiplex V and J primers were used to amplify rearranged CDR3 beta regions from genomic DNA. To keep sequencing depth equal across samples, survey-level depth of up to 500,000 reads per sample was applied. Libraries were purified, pooled and sequenced on Illumina technology. The published analysis was carried out like this. Productive clonality, sample overlap, pairwise scatters, CDR3 beta length, V/D/J gene usage and productiveness were all assessed with the immunoSEQ online tools. Alongside Shannon and Simpson indices, calculated diversity was computed as the number of unique rearrangements divided by total templates, multiplied by 100. Principal component analysis used the R prcomp function and ggbiplot package on Z-score normalized data. Morisita's index was used to measure clonal overlap between blood and rectum within each subject. The source is immuneACCESS, and TCRdb retained only in-frame sequences with V and J called. Part of the clones is not carried over; for the studies checked, unresolved V genes explain less than half of this, and the remainder is unexplained. That table furnishes V, J and clone size, whereas the DNA furnished D and trimming. Within this sample are several thousand clones, with 89% of them counted one time only. The top ten constitute approximately 1.9% of the sample.

The investigation overall reported the following: A couple of rectal CDR3 clonotypes were detected in all ulcerative colitis patients and were not detected in any of the controls. Repertoires were derived from total lymphocyte DNA, so rare subsets such as regulatory T cells may have patterns not reflected. Rectal repertoire features separated controls, mild-moderate and acute severe colitis patients; acute severe colitis showed reduced rectal diversity due to clonal expansions. Clonal overlap between a subject's own blood and rectum was significantly greater in ulcerative colitis patients than in controls, which suggests more T cell trafficking to inflamed tissue. Only a few individuals were included in the healthy control group, which was small. For technical reasons, the blood samples of two patients yielded substantially fewer templates, so those samples were excluded from the blood-rectal overlap analysis.

The receptor was isolated from a boy aged 5-17 years with mild ulcerative colitis. The specimen was blood. The sequence is built from TRBV28 and TRBJ2-4; the D region may be TRBD1 or TRBD2, each matching 5 bases equally. Read as DNA, the sequence is TGTGCCAGCAAACCCGGGGACGGGGCCAAAAACATTCAGTACTTC. This sequence encodes CASKPGDGAKNIQYF.